The source of this TCR beta chain is a study of identical twins (TCRdb year 2016). Concerning the study at large: The study deep-sequenced TCR alpha and beta repertoires from monozygotic twins, unrelated adults of various ages and cord blood to test whether fetal clonotypes persist. To rule out contamination, replicate twin experiments were performed at different times with different library preparation protocols. Study-wide conclusions, independent of this receptor: Because the same donors could not be followed over many years, the conclusions relied on cross-sectional statistical analysis. Fewer insertions were carried by abundant cord blood beta clonotypes, a similar but weaker trend appeared in young adult naive repertoires, and no such trend appeared in memory repertoires. The excess sharing between twins in beta out-of-frame sequences was weaker because fewer shared sequences reduced the signal-to-noise ratio. Compared with coincidental sharing between unrelated individuals, out-of-frame TCR alpha sequences shared between twins showed an excess of sequences with low generation probability. Invariant T cells such as MAIT and iNKT could partly confound zero-insertion analyses, though diverse VJ usage argued against this for most clonotypes. Out-of-frame TCR alpha sharing in monozygotic twins was systematically underestimated by recombination models, whereas sharing between unrelated individuals was in agreement with the recombination models.

Library generation was performed with 5' RACE. Instrument on record: Illumina HiSeq 2000. A universal primer binding site was added through template switching, and the final cDNA carried a unique molecular identifier so that TCR cDNA molecules could be counted accurately. Specific primers in the conserved constant-segment region were used to synthesize first-strand cDNA for TCR alpha and beta chains. To control for contamination, each cDNA library was double barcoded with a SMART-Mk sample barcode plus Illumina barcodes. Two successive PCR steps introduced TruSeq adapter sequences along with Illumina sample barcodes. The TCR alpha and beta cDNA libraries were sequenced on the Illumina HiSeq platform using custom primers. In the original analysis: MiGEC was used to process raw reads and extract unique molecular identifiers, and MiXCR was used to find CDR3 positions. For each individual, recombination models were inferred using an EM algorithm with the repgenHMM and IGoR tools. Shared clonotypes were analyzed with the tcR package in R, and sharing was normalized by the product of cloneset sizes. Out-of-frame nonproductive sequences were analyzed to study raw recombination free of thymic and clonal selection effects. TCRdb trimmed the raw reads at Q25, called clones with MiXCR and kept productive beta chains. One record per CDR3 amino acid sequence lists the most common genes and DNA. The V and J calls, along with clone size, are taken from TCRdb and not from the paper's own processing. The sample table contains around 550,000 distinct CDR3 sequences; only one count was recorded for roughly 15% of them. The ten top clones hold about 0.47% of the sample.

Only healthy Caucasian donors were included. Three pairs of female monozygotic twins, all aged about 18 to 30 years, were included in the twin cohort. Positive isolation kits from Invitrogen were used to isolate CD4+ and CD8+ T cell populations. This clonotype has ten or more counts. Its antigen remains undetermined. Qualities for individual bases were not recorded, and no much larger clone is one base off. For this chain, trimming is 4 bases at the V end and 3 bases at the J end, and the number of junction bases without a gene match is 12. CDR1 and CDR2 are read off the germline V gene as SGHRS and YFSETQ. From the cysteine through the phenylalanine, the CDR3 covers 18 amino acids. Only CDR3 DNA is held: 54 bases, read in frame from base 1. The data were also submitted as part of a second study, on yellow fever vaccine responses in identical twins. As the second study states: According to the authors, in identical twins the way T cells responded to vaccination appeared partly convergent and partly personalized. In the study, vaccine-responding T cell clones were precisely tracked in identical twins.

Sequenced input: CD4+ T cells sorted from blood. This chain joins TRBV5-1 to TRBJ2-1; 11 central nucleotides agree with TRBD2. This sequence originates from a woman aged 18-29 years in good health. The nucleotide sequence reads TGCGCCAGCAGCCCCCTGGGATCCGGGACTAGCGGCTACAATGAGCAGTTCTTC. Protein translation: CASSPLGSGTSGYNEQFF.